This T cell receptor beta chain was retrieved from a study of T cell responses to AZD1222 COVID-19 vaccine. The study's findings and limits: A reported finding is that nearly half of spike-specific TCRs target unmutated variant regions. Donor demographics were predominantly white British with a female majority; clonal diversity may be underestimated. Spike-specific TCR breadth and depth were elevated following two AZD1222 doses.

Trimming removed 3 bases from V and 6 bases from J, with 12 bases in between. CDR1 MNHEY and CDR2 SMNVEV come from the germline V gene (reference sequence). The CDR3 runs to 14 residues. The data were produced by immunoSEQ multiplex PCR, yet TCRdb's version contains in-frame clones alone and is incomplete. In the table there are some 200,000 clones, approximately 91% of which are singletons. Details on this clone: Its matching antigen is unknown.

The chain uses TRBV27 and TRBJ2-1; a possible D gene is TRBD2 (6 bases). The TCR comes from an adult in good health. The specimen comprised peripheral blood, sampled on day 0 of AZD1222 vaccination. The chain's CDR3 is CASSLGLASNEQFF. DNA of the CDR3: TGTGCCAGCAGTTTGGGTCTAGCGAGCAATGAGCAGTTCTTC.